The 30 T cell receptor beta chains in this list originate from one sample, sequenced in a study of blood T cell repertoires in COVID-19. Produced via immunoSEQ multiplex PCR; TCRdb's table is partial and in-frame only. The table lists about 290,000 clones, around four fifths of them singletons, with around 3.9% in the top ten. Source material: peripheral blood. These receptor sequences come from a woman aged 50 to 60 with active or convalescent COVID-19.

The rearrangement uses TRBV30 and TRBJ1-6; possibly TRBD1 for D (6 bases). The V and J ends lost 1 base and 7 bases respectively, with 11 bases between them. This CDR3 region has 14 residues. CDR1 GTSNPN and CDR2 SVGIG come from the germline V gene (reference sequence). CDR3 bases: TGTGCCTGGAGTGAAGGGGGAAGCAATTCACCCCTCCACTTT. It is translated as CAWSEGGSNSPLHF.

This clone has only a few counts. The CDR3 spells CASSEFGEGIRYGYTF. The CDR3 DNA is TGCGCCAGCAGTGAGTTCGGCGAGGGAATCCGGTATGGCTACACCTTC. This chain uses TRBV10-2 with TRBJ1-2, with unresolved D. Germline V CDR1 and CDR2: WSHSY, SAAADI. V lost 1 base and J 5 bases, leaving 17 bases between the germline ends. The CDR3 covers 16 residues.

The V gene is TRBV7-6, the J gene TRBJ2-4; D is ambiguous. The CDR3 extends over 16 amino acids. The V end lost 5 bases, the J end lost 0 bases, and 14 bases lay between the germline ends. Germline V gene data show CDR1 as SGHVS and CDR2 as FNYEAQ. The CDR3 reads CASSRSPYLAKNIQYF. Here the CDR3 DNA reads TGTGCCAGCAGCAGGAGTCCCTATCTAGCCAAAAACATTCAGTACTTC. Combining the CDR3 with reference TRBV7-6 and TRBJ2-4 gives the whole variable domain GAGVSQSPRYKVTKRGQDVALRCDPISGHVSLYWYRQALGQGPEFLTYFNYEAQQDKSGLPNDRFSAERPEGSISTLTIQRTEQRDSAMYRCASSRSPYLAKNIQYFGAGTRLSVL.

The J gene is TRBJ1-6, the V gene TRBV6-1; no definite D call. V gave up 1 base and J gave up 3 bases, with 7 bases separating them. Germline values: CDR1 MNHNS, CDR2 SASEGT. The CDR3 runs to 15 residues. The CDR3 spells CASSEGLYYNSPLHF. The CDR3 region has the DNA TGTGCCAGCAGTGAAGGACTTTACTATAATTCACCCCTCCACTTT.

V usage is TRBV12-1 and J usage is TRBJ2-2; the tabulated D call, TRBD1, remains unverified against the DNA. TRBV12-1 counts as a pseudogene. The CDR3 totals 19 residues. CDR3 DNA sequence: TGTGCCAGCAGTCACCTTCAAACGACAGGGAGACAGAACACCGGGGAGCTGTTTTTT. Protein: CASSHLQTTGRQNTGELFF.

The rearrangement links TRBV9 to TRBJ1-2, with 11 bases identical to TRBD1. The length of the CDR3 is 14 residues. Germline V CDR1 and CDR2: SGDLS, YYNGEE. With 3 bases clipped from V and 4 bases from J, the junction kept 2 bases outside the gene matches. CDR3 region: CASSADRGPYGYTF. CDR3 sequence (DNA): TGTGCCAGCAGCGCGGACAGGGGGCCCTATGGCTACACCTTC.

This chain uses TRBV18 with TRBJ1-5; D call uncertain. Per germline, CDR1 KGHSH and CDR2 LQKENI. The ends were cut back, 3 bases at V and 1 base at J, with 7 bases in the middle. There are 14 residues in the CDR3. CDR3 residues: CASSPEPSNQPQHF. The CDR3 DNA sequence: TGTGCCAGCTCACCCGAGCCCAGCAATCAGCCCCAGCATTTT.

This CDR3 reads CASSLPRTPLRGGDTQYF. The DNA for the CDR3 is TGTGCCAGCAGTTTACCCCGGACGCCCTTAAGGGGAGGAGATACGCAGTATTTT. The rearrangement links TRBV27 to TRBJ2-3, with a possible D match to TRBD2 (6 bases). CDR1 and CDR2 (germline): MNHEY, SMNVEV (reference sequence). Trimming cost V 2 bases and J 5 bases, with 23 bases left between them. The CDR3 runs to 18 residues.

Only one count was recorded for this clone. The V gene is TRBV7-9, the J gene TRBJ1-2, with D tentatively TRBD1 (6 bases). The CDR3 is made up of 16 amino acids. The germline CDR1 and CDR2 sequences are SEHNR and FQNEAQ (reference sequence). V was cut by 1 base and J by 8 bases, with 20 bases left in between. The CDR3 region has the DNA TGTGCCAGCAGCTTAGGTGGGGCCCAGGGGTCCTACGGCTACACCTTC. It codes for CASSLGGAQGSYGYTF. The variable domain in full, completed from reference TRBV7-9 and TRBJ1-2, reads DTGVSQNPRHKITKRGQNVTFRCDPISEHNRLYWYRQTLGQGPEFLTYFQNEAQLEKSRLLSDRFSAERPKGSFSTLEIQRTEQGDSAMYLCASSLGGAQGSYGYTFGSGTRLTVV.

The gene calls are TRBV7-9 and TRBJ2-5; TRBD1 might be the D (5 bases). Trimming removed 6 bases from V and 5 bases from J, with 19 bases in between. Germline CDR1 reads SEHNR; CDR2 reads FQNEAQ (reference sequence). This CDR3 has 15 residues. This CDR3 reads CASRPGFLDGETQYF. In DNA form, the CDR3 reads TGTGCCAGCAGACCAGGGTTTCTAGATGGGGAGACCCAGTACTTC. The complete variable domain, with remaining parts taken from reference TRBV7-9 and TRBJ2-5, reads DTGVSQNPRHKITKRGQNVTFRCDPISEHNRLYWYRQTLGQGPEFLTYFQNEAQLEKSRLLSDRFSAERPKGSFSTLEIQRTEQGDSAMYLCASRPGFLDGETQYFGPGTRLLVL.

The chain is built from TRBV4-1 and TRBJ2-5; possible D gene TRBD1, 6 bases. The CDR3 is 14 residues long. The germline V gene has CDR1 MGHRA and CDR2 YSYEKL. Trimming stripped 0 bases from V and 10 bases from J, with 15 bases between. CDR3: CASSQDRQGSNQYF. Written as DNA, the CDR3 is TGCGCCAGCAGCCAAGACCGTCAGGGGAGCAACCAGTACTTC.

The chain uses TRBV15 and TRBJ2-1; 7 bases fit TRBD1. This CDR3 contains 14 residues. With V trimmed by 1 base and J by 5 bases, 2 bases remained unmatched. Germline V gives CDR1 LNHNV, CDR2 YYDKDF (reference sequence). The CDR3 DNA follows: TGTGCCACCAGCAGAGTGGGACAGAACAATGAGCAGTTCTTC. Translated, it gives CATSRVGQNNEQFF.

The V call is TRBV5-1, the J call TRBJ2-1; D is perhaps TRBD1 (7 bases). V was trimmed by 4 bases and J by 4 bases, leaving 15 bases between them. CDR1 and CDR2 from the germline V gene are SGHRS and YFSETQ. The CDR3 spans 15 residues. The CDR3: CASSPPQGGYNEQFF. The CDR3 coding sequence is TGCGCCAGCAGCCCCCCTCAGGGGGGATACAATGAGCAGTTCTTC. Based on the CDR3 plus reference TRBV5-1 and TRBJ2-1, the full variable domain is KAGVTQTPRYLIKTRGQQVTLSCSPISGHRSVSWYQQTPGQGLQFLFEYFSETQRNKGNFPGRFSGRQFSNSRSEMNVSTLELGDSALYLCASSPPQGGYNEQFFGPGTRLTVL.

V usage is TRBV19 and J usage is TRBJ1-3; TRBD1 aligns across 11 bases. V gave up 3 bases and J gave up 4 bases; unmatched junction bases: 8. The CDR3 loop spans 17 amino acids. Germline CDR1 is LNHDA and CDR2 is SQIVND (reference sequence). CDR3 sequence: CASSIRTGGAGGNTIYF. CDR3 sequence (DNA): TGTGCCAGTAGTATCCGGACAGGGGGCGCAGGGGGAAACACCATATATTTT.

V and J are TRBV4-1 and TRBJ2-1; 9 nucleotides line up with TRBD2. The V and J ends lost 2 bases and 7 bases, in that order; junction bases with no gene match: 3. The CDR3 totals 14 residues. CDR1 MGHRA and CDR2 YSYEKL come from the germline V gene. The CDR3 reads CASSQPGLANEQFF. The CDR3 bases are TGCGCCAGCAGCCAACCGGGACTAGCAAATGAGCAGTTCTTC.

The rearrangement links TRBV27 to TRBJ1-1; 8 nucleotides line up with TRBD1. The CDR3 is made up of 17 amino acids. The germline V gene has CDR1 MNHEY and CDR2 SMNVEV (reference sequence). V dropped 4 bases and J dropped 10; count of bases not matched to a gene: 20. The CDR3 region has the DNA TGTGCCAGCAGTTCCCTCCTCCGGACAGGGAATAGGGTGGGAGCTTTCTTT. Its translation: CASSSLLRTGNRVGAFF.

This clone occurred once. The rearrangement links TRBV18 to TRBJ2-5; possible D gene TRBD1, 5 bases. The ends were cut back, 2 bases at V and 4 bases at J, with 8 bases in the middle. This CDR3 contains 13 residues. Germline V gene lookup returns CDR1 KGHSH and CDR2 LQKENI. This CDR3 reads CASSPGAAETQYF. The CDR3 DNA reads as TGTGCCAGCTCACCAGGGGCTGCAGAGACCCAGTACTTC.

This clone was counted only a few times. The V call is TRBV6-1, the J call TRBJ1-1; D remains ambiguous. Germline V gene sequence: CDR1 MNHNS, CDR2 SASEGT. The CDR3 sequence is 10 residues long. Between the trimmed V and J ends, which lost 3 bases and 11 bases, there was a span of 7 bases. DNA for the CDR3: TGTGCCAGCAGTGATGGTGAGGCTTTCTTT. Its translation is CASSDGEAFF.

This chain joins TRBV15 and TRBJ2-1, with D perhaps matching TRBD1 (6 bases). V lost 8 bases to trimming and J lost 8 bases, with 16 bases between them. From germline, CDR1 is LNHNV and CDR2 YYDKDF (reference sequence). The CDR3 covers 13 residues. The CDR3 here is CATATQGWDEQFF. As DNA, the CDR3 is TGTGCCACCGCAACACAGGGTTGGGATGAGCAGTTCTTC.

The chain has TRBV3-1 (or the pseudogene TRBV3-2) and TRBJ1-5; a weak D match, TRBD1 (6 bases). V lost 1 base to trimming and J lost 2 bases, with 21 bases between them. The CDR3 runs to 19 residues. CDR1 and CDR2 (germline): LGHDT, YNNKEL (reference sequence). CDR3 sequence: CASSQVLRTAKGGNQPQHF. CDR3 nucleotide sequence: TGTGCCAGCAGCCAAGTCTTGCGGACAGCCAAGGGGGGCAATCAGCCCCAGCATTTT.

The chain joins TRBV6-5 to TRBJ2-1; D is undetermined. This CDR3 region has 14 residues. Trimming shortened V by 5 bases and J by 6 bases, and 14 bases separated the two germline ends. Germline CDR1 and CDR2: MNHEY and SVGAGI. CDR3 residues: CASSQTPRSNEQFF. CDR3 in DNA: TGTGCCAGCAGTCAGACCCCAAGGAGCAATGAGCAGTTCTTC.

This chain connects TRBV7-9 to TRBJ1-1; 7 positions match TRBD1. Trimming cost V 4 bases and J 1 base; bases outside gene matches: 3. The CDR3 length is 14 residues. The germline V gene encodes CDR1 SEHNR and CDR2 FQNEAQ (reference sequence). DNA for the CDR3: TGTGCCAGCAGCTCCCACAGGGGGAACACTGAAGCTTTCTTT. It encodes CASSSHRGNTEAFF.

The chain has TRBV3-1 (or the pseudogene TRBV3-2) and TRBJ1-1, with TRBD1 matching 8 bases. Looked up from germline, CDR1 is LGHDT and CDR2 is YNNKEL (reference sequence). V lost 0 bases and J lost 4; bases outside the gene matches: 4. This CDR3 has 15 amino acids. DNA of the CDR3: TGTGCCAGCAGCCAAGACGGACAGGGCGGCACTGAAGCTTTCTTT. It yields the protein CASSQDGQGGTEAFF.

At least ten counts were recorded for this clone. The rearrangement uses TRBV5-4 and TRBJ1-2; 11 bases match TRBD1. Losses at the gene ends were 4 bases for V and 4 bases for J; bases not matched to a gene: 6. The germline V gene encodes CDR1 SGHNT and CDR2 YYREEE (reference sequence). The length of the CDR3 is 15 residues. CDR3 sequence reads: CASSTRTGGGYGYTF. In DNA, the CDR3 is TGTGCCAGCAGCACTCGGACAGGGGGCGGCTATGGCTACACCTTC.

The chain is built from TRBV6-6 and TRBJ2-5, with 11 bases that match TRBD1. Germline values: CDR1 MNHNY, CDR2 SVGAGI (reference sequence). Losses at the gene ends were 5 bases for V and 3 bases for J; bases not matched to a gene: 5. The CDR3 contains 15 residues. CDR3 protein: CASSGTGGGEETQYF. The CDR3 DNA is TGTGCCAGCAGTGGGACAGGGGGTGGCGAAGAGACCCAGTACTTC.

This chain joins TRBV27 and TRBJ1-4; D ambiguous. CDR3 size: 15 residues. The V gene lost 0 bases and the J gene lost 7 bases, with 12 bases spanning the gap. Germline V gives CDR1 MNHEY, CDR2 SMNVEV (reference sequence). The CDR3 region is CASSLSGSRGEKLFF. In nucleotides, the CDR3 is TGTGCCAGCAGTTTATCGGGGAGCCGGGGTGAAAAACTGTTTTTT.

This clone was detected only a few times. V usage is TRBV5-6 and J usage is TRBJ1-2; TRBD1 is a possible D gene (5 bases). CDR3 length: 13 amino acids. With 0 bases removed from V and 5 bases from J, the gap between germline ends came to 8 bases. Germline V CDR1 and CDR2: SGHDT, YYEEEE. The CDR3 DNA follows: TGTGCCAGCAGCTTGGGACAGTCATATGGCTACACCTTC. The encoded protein is CASSLGQSYGYTF. Complete variable domain (other parts from reference TRBV5-6 and TRBJ1-2): DAGVTQSPTHLIKTRGQQVTLRCSPKSGHDTVSWYQQALGQGPQFIFQYYEEEERQRGNFPDRFSGHQFPNYSSELNVNALLLGDSALYLCASSLGQSYGYTFGSGTRLTVV.

The genes are TRBV28 and TRBJ2-3; 10 bases are a match to TRBD1. In germline, CDR1 is MDHEN, CDR2 SYDVKM. The CDR3 is 16 residues long. The trim removed 5 bases at V and 4 bases at J, leaving 9 bases unmatched. CDR3 loop: CASSVPGQGRSDTQYF. CDR3 coding DNA: TGTGCCAGCAGTGTCCCGGGACAGGGGAGGTCAGATACGCAGTATTTT.

In this sample, this clone turned up a few times. The gene calls are TRBV7-9 and TRBJ2-3; D perhaps matches TRBD2 (6 bases). Trimming shortened V by 2 bases and J by 1 base, and 13 bases separated the two germline ends. The germline V gene encodes CDR1 SEHNR and CDR2 FQNEAQ (reference sequence). The CDR3 totals 16 residues. CDR3 loop: CASSLLAQTRTDTQYF. In DNA form, the CDR3 reads TGTGCCAGCAGCTTACTAGCGCAGACGCGCACAGATACGCAGTATTTT.

The rearrangement links TRBV27 to TRBJ1-4, with a weak D call TRBD1 (5 bases). V was trimmed by 4 bases and J by 4 bases, leaving 13 bases between them. Per germline, CDR1 MNHEY and CDR2 SMNVEV (reference sequence). This CDR3 is 15 amino acids long. CDR3 residues: CASSSHQGGNEKLFF. As DNA, the CDR3 is TGTGCCAGCAGTTCCCATCAGGGAGGTAATGAAAAACTGTTTTTT.